This is a list of T cell receptor beta chains from one sample in a study of cytomegalovirus exposure and HLA in healthy donors. TCRdb keeps only in-frame clones here, not all; method: immunoSEQ multiplex PCR. Its table records about 52,000 clones. Sample: PBMCs. The source is a woman in her 50s in good health and CMV-seropositive. Both conserved end residues are part of each CDR3. A D gene is named only where the DNA matches it firmly. Size is omitted from some rows. Given values are once, few, many or a class for expanded clones.

d_call | j_call | v_call | clone_size | cdr3_aa | cdr3_nt
TRBD1 | TRBJ1-1 | TRBV10-3 | . | CATEASPGQANTEAFF | TGTGCCACCGAGGCTTCCCCGGGACAGGCGAACACTGAAGCTTTCTTT
TRBD1 | TRBJ1-2 | TRBV30 | . | CAVGQGAGYTF | TGTGCCGTAGGACAGGGCGCTGGCTACACCTTC
. | TRBJ1-2 | TRBV7-2 | . | CASSLDPYGYTF | TGTGCCAGCAGCTTAGATCCGTATGGCTACACCTTC
TRBD1 | TRBJ1-2 | TRBV15 | . | CATSRDRRDSYGYTF | TGTGCCACCAGCAGAGATCGCCGGGACAGCTATGGCTACACCTTC
. | TRBJ2-2 | TRBV4-1 | . | CASSQGGRGPYTGELFF | TGCGCCAGCAGCCAGGGGGGAAGGGGGCCTTACACCGGGGAGCTGTTTTTT
TRBD1 | TRBJ1-2 | TRBV5-4 | . | CASSSVDRNYTF | TGTGCCAGCAGCTCCGTGGACAGGAACTACACCTTC
. | TRBJ1-2 | TRBV19 | . | CASIGNRGYTF | TGTGCCAGTATTGGTAATCGGGGCTACACCTTC
. | TRBJ2-3 | TRBV19 | . | CASSGIDYSWDTDTQYF | TGTGCCAGTAGTGGTATTGACTATTCCTGGGACACAGATACGCAGTATTTT
TRBD2 | TRBJ2-2 | TRBV19 | . | CASSTGLAPGELFF | TGTGCCAGTAGTACGGGACTAGCGCCCGGGGAGCTGTTTTTT
TRBD1 | TRBJ1-5 | TRBV6-1 | . | CASSRQGELQPQHF | TGTGCCAGCTCAAGACAGGGGGAGCTTCAGCCCCAGCATTTT
TRBD2 | TRBJ2-4 | TRBV10-3 | . | CAISKSGENIQYF | TGTGCCATCAGTAAGAGCGGGGAAAACATTCAGTACTTC
. | TRBJ1-1 | TRBV11-3 | . | CASSLANRGPRSVNTEAFF | TGTGCCAGCAGCTTAGCTAACCGAGGGCCGAGGAGTGTGAACACTGAAGCTTTCTTT
. | TRBJ1-1 | TRBV5-1 | . | CASSLAPLPPGDSAEAFF | TGCGCCAGCAGCTTGGCACCGTTGCCCCCGGGGGACTCCGCTGAAGCTTTCTTT
TRBD1 | TRBJ2-3 | TRBV28 | . | CASSLTTGGTVDTQYF | TGTGCCAGCAGCCTCACGACAGGGGGTACGGTAGATACGCAGTATTTT
TRBD1 | TRBJ2-2 | TRBV5-4 | . | CASSLGGGYTGELFF | TGTGCCAGCAGCCTAGGGGGCGGGTACACCGGGGAGCTGTTTTTT
TRBD2 | TRBJ2-7 | TRBV11-2 | . | CASSLDSTSGPGGQYF | TGTGCCAGCAGCTTAGATTCGACTAGCGGGCCGGGGGGGCAGTACTTC
TRBD1 | TRBJ1-5 | TRBV18 | . | CASSATGGNQPQHF | TGTGCCAGCTCAGCCACAGGGGGCAATCAGCCCCAGCATTTT
TRBD2 | TRBJ2-3 | TRBV30 | . | CAFVAAGGPPDTQYF | TGTGCCTTCGTCGCGGCGGGAGGGCCCCCAGATACGCAGTATTTT
TRBD2 | TRBJ2-7 | TRBV28 | . | CASSPAGGGYQQYF | TGTGCCAGCAGTCCAGCGGGAGGGGGTTATCAGCAGTACTTC
. | TRBJ1-1 | TRBV6-5 | . | CASSYVRRTEAFF | TGTGCCAGCAGTTACGTTCGTCGGACTGAAGCTTTCTTT
TRBD1 | TRBJ1-4 | TRBV5-4 | . | CASSFPGQRNEKLFF | TGTGCCAGCAGCTTCCCGGGACAGCGAAATGAAAAACTGTTTTTT
. | TRBJ1-6 | TRBV5-8 | . | CASSFTGSSYNSPLHF | TGTGCCAGCAGCTTTACAGGGAGCTCCTATAATTCACCCCTCCACTTT
TRBD1 | TRBJ2-7 | TRBV11-2 | . | CASSPDRAHYEQYF | TGTGCCAGCAGCCCGGACAGGGCTCACTACGAGCAGTACTTC
. | TRBJ2-2 | TRBV28 | . | CASSSPRGNTGELFF | TGTGCCAGCAGCTCCCCCAGGGGGAACACCGGGGAGCTGTTTTTT
TRBD2 | TRBJ2-2 | TRBV14 | medium-sized | CASSPPGLAGAGELFF | TGTGCCAGCAGCCCCCCAGGACTAGCGGGAGCGGGGGAGCTGTTTTTT
TRBD2 | TRBJ2-3 | TRBV14 | . | CASSQVPGLAFDTQYF | TGTGCCAGCAGCCAAGTGCCGGGACTAGCGTTTGATACGCAGTATTTT
TRBD2 | TRBJ2-5 | TRBV19 | . | CASRPRMTSDQETQYF | TGTGCCAGTAGGCCTCGTATGACTAGCGATCAAGAGACCCAGTACTTC
TRBD2 | TRBJ2-7 | TRBV6-6 | . | CASSYASSGRYEQYF | TGTGCCAGCAGTTACGCTTCTAGCGGAAGGTACGAGCAGTACTTC
TRBD1 | TRBJ2-7 | TRBV6-5 | . | CASSSQGAGEQYF | TGTGCCAGCAGTAGCCAGGGGGCAGGGGAGCAGTACTTC
TRBD1 | TRBJ1-6 | TRBV6-5 | . | CASSPYRGPSPLHF | TGTGCCAGCAGCCCTTACAGGGGGCCTTCCCCCCTCCACTTT
TRBD2 | TRBJ2-6 | TRBV5-5 | . | CASSLLPAGRSSGANVLTF | TGTGCCAGCAGCTTGCTCCCAGCGGGACGCTCCTCTGGGGCCAACGTCCTGACTTTC
. | TRBJ1-1 | TRBV28 | . | CASSSRQAINTEAFF | TGTGCCAGCAGTTCCAGACAGGCTATCAACACTGAAGCTTTCTTT
TRBD1 | TRBJ1-2 | TRBV13 | . | CASSWGQGGFYGYTF | TGTGCCAGCAGCTGGGGACAGGGAGGATTCTATGGCTACACCTTC
TRBD1 | TRBJ1-2 | TRBV6-4 | . | CASSELQGNGYTF | TGTGCCAGCAGTGAACTACAGGGGAATGGCTACACCTTC
. | TRBJ1-6 | TRBV30 | . | CACRFRVGSPLHF | TGTGCCTGTAGATTCAGGGTTGGTTCACCCCTCCACTTT
. | TRBJ2-7 | TRBV2 | . | CASSDGRAYEQYF | TGTGCCAGCAGTGATGGCAGGGCCTACGAGCAGTACTTC
. | TRBJ1-2 | TRBV4-1 | . | CASSQIGQFYGYTF | TGCGCCAGCAGCCAAATAGGACAGTTCTATGGCTACACCTTC
. | TRBJ1-1 | TRBV4-1 | . | CASSQGGLLNTEAFF | TGCGCCAGCAGCCAAGGGGGGCTCTTGAACACTGAAGCTTTCTTT
TRBD2 | TRBJ2-3 | TRBV5-4 | . | CASSKVDSGRSTDTQYF | TGTGCCAGCAGCAAGGTAGACAGCGGGAGGAGCACAGATACGCAGTATTTT
. | TRBJ1-5 | TRBV7-2 | . | CASSTTGYQPQHF | TGTGCCAGCAGCACGACAGGTTATCAGCCCCAGCATTTT
TRBD2 | TRBJ2-2 | TRBV4-2 | . | CASSQELAGGPVVTGELFF | TGTGCCAGCAGCCAAGAGCTAGCGGGGGGGCCTGTTGTCACCGGGGAGCTGTTTTTT
. | TRBJ2-1 | TRBV6-6 | . | CASSYRGEQFF | TGTGCCAGCAGTTACCGGGGAGAGCAGTTCTTC
. | TRBJ2-7 | TRBV19 | . | CASTRGGFDEQYF | TGTGCCAGTACCCGAGGCGGGTTCGACGAGCAGTACTTC
TRBD1 | TRBJ2-7 | TRBV11-3 | . | CASSPGQGAREQYF | TGTGCCAGCAGCCCGGGACAGGGGGCGCGGGAGCAGTACTTC
. | TRBJ2-5 | TRBV18 | . | CASSQTQGKETQYF | TGTGCCAGCTCACAGACACAGGGAAAAGAGACCCAGTACTTC
TRBD2 | TRBJ2-3 | TRBV11-2 | . | CASSLEASGRATDTQYF | TGTGCCAGCAGCCTTGAAGCTAGCGGGAGGGCCACAGATACGCAGTATTTT
. | TRBJ2-7 | TRBV6-1 | . | CASSELPYEQYF | TGTGCCAGCAGTGAACTTCCCTACGAGCAGTACTTC
. | TRBJ1-1 | TRBV4-3 | . | CASSQAFTGLTEAFF | TGCGCCAGCAGCCAAGCCTTCACAGGGCTCACTGAAGCTTTCTTT
TRBD2 | TRBJ2-7 | TRBV6-5 | . | CASSSGRGEQYF | TGTGCCAGCTCTAGCGGGAGGGGGGAGCAGTACTTC
. | TRBJ1-3 | TRBV6-1 | . | CASNPRGSGNTIYF | TGTGCCAGCAACCCTCGGGGGTCCGGAAACACCATATATTTT
TRBD1 | TRBJ1-2 | TRBV15 | . | CATSNDRGNYGYTF | TGTGCCACCAGCAACGACAGGGGAAACTATGGCTACACCTTC
TRBD1 | TRBJ2-2 | TRBV11-2 | . | CASSFPRDREDTGELFF | TGTGCCAGCAGCTTTCCCCGGGACAGGGAGGACACCGGGGAGCTGTTTTTT
TRBD1 | TRBJ2-7 | TRBV28 | . | CASSYPDRGALEQYF | TGTGCCAGCAGTTACCCGGACAGGGGCGCCCTCGAGCAGTACTTC